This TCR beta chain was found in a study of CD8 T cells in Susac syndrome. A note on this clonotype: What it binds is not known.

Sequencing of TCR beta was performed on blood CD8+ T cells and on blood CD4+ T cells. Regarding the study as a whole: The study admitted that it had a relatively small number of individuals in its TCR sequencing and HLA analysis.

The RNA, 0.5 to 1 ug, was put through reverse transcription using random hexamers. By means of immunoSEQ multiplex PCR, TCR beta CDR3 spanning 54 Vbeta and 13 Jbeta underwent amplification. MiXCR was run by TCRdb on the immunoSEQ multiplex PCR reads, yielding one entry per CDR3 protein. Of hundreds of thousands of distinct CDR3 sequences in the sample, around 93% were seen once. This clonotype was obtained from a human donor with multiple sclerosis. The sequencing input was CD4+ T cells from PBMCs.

The CDR3 nucleotides are TGTGCCAGCAGCCAATCCTTCGGTGGCCGGGGAACTGAAGCTTTCTTT. Translating it yields CASSQSFGGRGTEAFF. This chain connects TRBV3-1 to TRBJ1-1, with D unresolved. Germline CDR1 LGHDT, CDR2 YNNKEL (reference sequence). Trimming took 2 bases from V and 5 from J, leaving 18 bases between them. The CDR3 length is 16 residues. Based on the CDR3 plus reference TRBV3-1 and TRBJ1-1, the full variable domain is DTAVSQTPKYLVTQMGNDKSIKCEQNLGHDTMYWYKQDSKKFLKIMFSYNNKELIINETVPNRFSPKSPDKAHLNLHINSLELGDSAVYFCASSQSFGGRGTEAFFGQGTRLTVV.